These 14 T cell receptor beta chains came from one sample sequenced in a study of blood T cell repertoires in COVID-19. Assay: immunoSEQ multiplex PCR; the TCRdb copy retains only in-frame clones and omits some. This sample has 350,000 to 450,000 clones; roughly 91% occur once, and the top ten carry 1.5% to 2%. The sequenced material came from PBMCs or T cells enriched from blood (not recorded which). Source of these receptors: a woman younger than 45 who had recovered from COVID-19.

The V gene is TRBV9, the J gene TRBJ1-2; 9 nucleotides line up with TRBD1. The CDR3 has 18 amino acids. Germline-derived CDR1 and CDR2 are SGDLS and YYNGEE. J gave up 4 bases and V 9 bases, and 22 bases lay outside the gene matches. The CDR3 region is CAKRNGASRDRVVYGYTF. DNA for the CDR3: TGTGCCAAGAGAAACGGGGCATCCCGGGACAGGGTGGTCTATGGCTACACCTTC.

V and J are TRBV28 and TRBJ2-7; perhaps TRBD2 as D (6 bases). CDR3 length equals 13 residues. Trimming removed 7 bases at V and 5 bases at J, with 15 bases between. Germline assignment: CDR1 MDHEN and CDR2 SYDVKM. In DNA form, the CDR3 reads TGTGCCAGCACCCCGTGGAGGGAGGACGAGCAGTACTTC. Translating it yields CASTPWREDEQYF.

The chain couples TRBV5-4 to TRBJ2-2; a possible D gene is TRBD1 (5 bases). Germline CDR1 and CDR2: SGHNT and YYREEE (reference sequence). The CDR3 runs 15 residues. V was cut by 3 bases and J by 2 bases, with 11 bases left in between. CDR3 coding DNA: TGTGCCAGCAGCTCCGGACACTTAAACACCGGGGAGCTGTTTTTT. It translates to CASSSGHLNTGELFF.

About this clone itself: This may be a read error: a much more frequent sequence differs by one nucleotide. The DNA for the CDR3 is TGTGCCAGCAGCCTGACAGGGGGCGAGCAGTACTTC. This codes for CASSLTGGEQYF. This chain uses TRBV12-3 or TRBV12-4 with TRBJ2-7; 9 bases agree with TRBD1. CDR3 length equals 12 residues. Trimming took 6 bases from V and 6 from J; bases not matched to a gene: 3.

The chain couples TRBV6-5 to TRBJ1-1, with unresolved D. This CDR3 spans 11 amino acids. The germline V gene encodes CDR1 MNHEY and CDR2 SVGAGI. The V end was cut by 7 bases, the J end by 4 bases, with 7 bases between. The CDR3 loop reads CASNGGTEAFF. The CDR3 DNA reads as TGTGCCAGCAACGGTGGCACTGAAGCTTTCTTT.

CDR3 sequence (DNA): TGTGCCAGCAGCTCCCACAGGGGGGCTAATGAAAAACTGTTTTTT. Its translation is CASSSHRGANEKLFF. The rearrangement links TRBV13 to TRBJ1-4, with 8 bases that match TRBD1. The germline gives CDR1 PRHDT, CDR2 FYEKMQ (reference sequence). With V trimmed by 4 bases and J by 3 bases, 4 bases remained unmatched. There are 15 residues in the CDR3. The whole variable domain, filled in from reference TRBV13 and TRBJ1-4, reads AAGVIQSPRHLIKEKRETATLKCYPIPRHDTVYWYQQGPGQDPQFLISFYEKMQSDKGSIPDRFSAQQFSDYHSELNMSSLELGDSALYFCASSSHRGANEKLFFGSGTQLSVL.

The chain joins TRBV6-5 to TRBJ1-4; no reliable D call. The CDR3 sequence is 13 residues long. The germline V gene encodes CDR1 MNHEY and CDR2 SVGAGI. V was cut by 2 bases and J by 4 bases, with 5 bases left in between. The CDR3 nucleotides are TGTGCCAGCAGTTACCGGAGTAATGAAAAACTGTTTTTT. It specifies CASSYRSNEKLFF.

The chain employs TRBV19 and TRBJ2-1; 13 bases align to TRBD2. This CDR3 comprises 14 residues. Germline CDR1 and CDR2: LNHDA and SQIVND (reference sequence). Trimming at V came to 7 bases and at J to 8 bases, leaving 5 bases not matched to a gene. CDR3 DNA: TGTGCCAGTAAAGGACTAGCGGGAGAGCATGAGCAGTTCTTC. The encoded protein is CASKGLAGEHEQFF.

The chain links TRBV19 to TRBJ2-4; tentative D call: TRBD1 (6 bases). Looked up from germline, CDR1 is LNHDA and CDR2 is SQIVND (reference sequence). V lost 5 bases, J lost 6 bases, and 8 bases lay in between. The CDR3 consists of 12 residues. The CDR3 here is CASSGQLNIQYF. CDR3 DNA: TGTGCCAGTAGTGGACAGCTAAACATTCAGTACTTC.

The chain uses TRBV4-1 and TRBJ2-7, with 8 bases fitting TRBD2. The V gene end was trimmed by 2 bases and the J gene end by 3 bases; junction bases not matched to a gene: 6. Germline values: CDR1 MGHRA, CDR2 YSYEKL. The CDR3 has 15 amino acids. The CDR3 sequence: CASSQPGLDGYEQYF. In DNA, the CDR3 is TGCGCCAGCAGCCAACCGGGACTAGACGGCTACGAGCAGTACTTC.

The J gene is TRBJ1-5, the V gene TRBV12-5; 8 nucleotides line up with TRBD1. Germline CDR1 is LGHNT and CDR2 is FRNRAP. V was clipped by 6 bases and J by 5 bases; unmatched bases: 12. The CDR3 is made up of 16 amino acids. The chain's CDR3 is CASGPLDRAVDQPQHF. The CDR3 DNA reads as TGTGCTAGTGGCCCCCTGGACAGGGCGGTCGATCAGCCCCAGCATTTT.

This clone was detected a few times. This rearrangement joins TRBV5-1 to TRBJ2-7; TRBD2 matches at 8 bases. The CDR3 runs 14 residues. Germline CDR1 reads SGHRS; CDR2 reads YFSETQ. V shed 5 bases, J shed 9 bases, and the junction held 13 bases outside the gene matches. The CDR3 sequence is CASRRGAGEVGQYF. CDR3 nucleotides: TGCGCCAGCAGGCGAGGAGCGGGAGAGGTAGGGCAGTACTTC.

This chain joins TRBV4-1 and TRBJ1-1, with TRBD1 identical over 10 bases. V trimming: 4 bases; J trimming: 5 bases; junction bases outside the gene matches: 4. The CDR3 contains 14 residues. Germline lookup yields CDR1 MGHRA and CDR2 YSYEKL. CDR3 in DNA: TGCGCCAGCAGCCTCCGACAGGGGGCGACTGAAGCTTTCTTT. It specifies CASSLRQGATEAFF.

The chain couples TRBV18 to TRBJ2-3; D is possibly TRBD1 (6 bases). With 0 bases removed from V and 0 bases from J, the gap between germline ends came to 10 bases. The CDR3 spans 16 residues. Germline V gene lookup returns CDR1 KGHSH and CDR2 LQKENI. The CDR3 is CASSPPSGVSTDTQYF. Written as DNA, the CDR3 is TGTGCCAGCTCACCACCGTCAGGGGTGAGCACAGATACGCAGTATTTT. Drawing the rest from reference TRBV18 and TRBJ2-3, the complete variable domain is NAGVMQNPRHLVRRRGQEARLRCSPMKGHSHVYWYRQLPEEGLKFMVYLQKENIIDESGMPKERFSAEFPKEGPSILRIQQVVRGDSAAYFCASSPPSGVSTDTQYFGPGTRLTVL.